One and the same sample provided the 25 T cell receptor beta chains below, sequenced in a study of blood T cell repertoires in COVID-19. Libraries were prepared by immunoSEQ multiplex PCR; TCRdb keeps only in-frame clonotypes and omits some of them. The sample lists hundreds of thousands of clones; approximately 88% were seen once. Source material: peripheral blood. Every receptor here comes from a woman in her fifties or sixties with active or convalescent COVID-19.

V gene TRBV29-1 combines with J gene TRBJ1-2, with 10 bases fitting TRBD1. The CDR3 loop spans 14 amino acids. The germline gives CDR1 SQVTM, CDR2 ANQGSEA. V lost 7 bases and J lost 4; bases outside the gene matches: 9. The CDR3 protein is CSATGGVYSYGYTF. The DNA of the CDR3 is TGCAGCGCGACAGGGGGCGTTTATTCCTATGGCTACACCTTC.

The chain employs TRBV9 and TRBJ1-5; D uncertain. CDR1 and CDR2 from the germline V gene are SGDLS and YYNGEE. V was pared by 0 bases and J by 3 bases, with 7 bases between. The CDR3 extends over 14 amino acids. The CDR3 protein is CASSVDGFNQPQHF. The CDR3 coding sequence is TGTGCCAGCAGCGTAGACGGGTTCAATCAGCCCCAGCATTTT.

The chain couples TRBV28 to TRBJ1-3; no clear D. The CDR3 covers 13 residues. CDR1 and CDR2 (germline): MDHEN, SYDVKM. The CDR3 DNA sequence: TGTGGGACTAGGGTTACGTCTGGAAACACCATATATTTT. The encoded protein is CGTRVTSGNTIYF.

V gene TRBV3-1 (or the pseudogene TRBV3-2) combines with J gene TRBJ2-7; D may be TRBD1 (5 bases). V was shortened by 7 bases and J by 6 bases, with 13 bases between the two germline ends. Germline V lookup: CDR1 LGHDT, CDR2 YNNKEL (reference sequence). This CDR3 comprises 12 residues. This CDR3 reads CASTGRGFEQYF. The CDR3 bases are TGTGCCAGCACCGGTAGGGGCTTCGAGCAGTACTTC.

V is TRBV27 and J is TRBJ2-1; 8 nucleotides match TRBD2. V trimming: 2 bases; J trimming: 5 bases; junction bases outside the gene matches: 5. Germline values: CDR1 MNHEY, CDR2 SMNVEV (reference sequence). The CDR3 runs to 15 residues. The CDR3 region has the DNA TGTGCCAGCAGTTTAAGCGGGAGAAATAACAATGAGCAGTTCTTC. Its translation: CASSLSGRNNNEQFF.

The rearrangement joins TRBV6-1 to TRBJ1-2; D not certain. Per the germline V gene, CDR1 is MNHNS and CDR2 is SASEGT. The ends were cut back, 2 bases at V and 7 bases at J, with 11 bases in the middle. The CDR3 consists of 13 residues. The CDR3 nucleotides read TGTGCCAGCAGTGAAACAGTTGCTTCTGGCTACACCTTC. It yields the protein CASSETVASGYTF.

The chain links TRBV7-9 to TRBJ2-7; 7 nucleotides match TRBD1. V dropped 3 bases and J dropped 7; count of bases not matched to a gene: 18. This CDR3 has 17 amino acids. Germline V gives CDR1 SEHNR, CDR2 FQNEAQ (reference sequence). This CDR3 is CASSFPLDRTESVEQYF. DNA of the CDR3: TGTGCCAGCAGCTTCCCCCTGGACAGGACTGAGAGCGTTGAGCAGTACTTC.

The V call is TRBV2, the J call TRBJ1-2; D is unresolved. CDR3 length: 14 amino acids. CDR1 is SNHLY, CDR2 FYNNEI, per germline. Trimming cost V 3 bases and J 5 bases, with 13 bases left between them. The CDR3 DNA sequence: TGTGCCAGCAGTGACACAGCTGCGTCTTATGGCTACACCTTC. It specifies CASSDTAASYGYTF.

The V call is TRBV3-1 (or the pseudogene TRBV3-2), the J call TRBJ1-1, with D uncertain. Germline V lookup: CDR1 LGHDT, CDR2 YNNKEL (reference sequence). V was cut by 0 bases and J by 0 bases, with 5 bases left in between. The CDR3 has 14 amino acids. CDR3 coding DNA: TGTGCCAGCAGCCAAGAGCGGTTGAACACTGAAGCTTTCTTT. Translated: CASSQERLNTEAFF.

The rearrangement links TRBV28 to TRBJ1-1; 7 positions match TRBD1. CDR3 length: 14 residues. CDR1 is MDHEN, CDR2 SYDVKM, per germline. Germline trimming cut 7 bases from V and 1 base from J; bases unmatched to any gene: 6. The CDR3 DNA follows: TGTGCCAGCACCCACGGGGACAGGAACACTGAAGCTTTCTTT. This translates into CASTHGDRNTEAFF.

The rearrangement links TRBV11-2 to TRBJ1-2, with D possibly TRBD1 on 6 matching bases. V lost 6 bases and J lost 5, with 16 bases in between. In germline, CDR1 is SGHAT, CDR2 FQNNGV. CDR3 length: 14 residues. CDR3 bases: TGTGCCAGCAGGCCCGGGGGGGCCCTATATGGCTACACCTTC. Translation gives CASRPGGALYGYTF.

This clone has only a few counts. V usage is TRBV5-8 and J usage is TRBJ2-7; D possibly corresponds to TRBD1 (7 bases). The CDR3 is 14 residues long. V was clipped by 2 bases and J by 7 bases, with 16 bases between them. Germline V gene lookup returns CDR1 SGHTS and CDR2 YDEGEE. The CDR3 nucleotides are TGTGCCAGCAGCTTAGTGAGGGGGCGGGGAGAGCAGTACTTC. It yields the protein CASSLVRGRGEQYF. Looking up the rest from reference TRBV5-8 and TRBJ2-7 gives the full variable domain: EAGVTQSPTHLIKTRGQQATLRCSPISGHTSVYWYQQALGLGLQFLLWYDEGEERNRGNFPPRFSGRQFPNYSSELNVNALELEDSALYLCASSLVRGRGEQYFGPGTRLTVT.

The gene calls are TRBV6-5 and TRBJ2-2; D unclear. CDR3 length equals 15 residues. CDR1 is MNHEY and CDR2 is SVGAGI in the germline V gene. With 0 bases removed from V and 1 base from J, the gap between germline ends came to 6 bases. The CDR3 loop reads CASSYSNRNTGELFF. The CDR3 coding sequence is TGTGCCAGCAGTTACTCGAACAGGAACACCGGGGAGCTGTTTTTT.

The chain's CDR3 is CASSLRDRAGNTEAFF. The CDR3 bases are TGTGCCAGCAGCTTACGGGACAGGGCGGGGAACACTGAAGCTTTCTTT. The V and J genes are TRBV11-3 and TRBJ1-1; TRBD1 matches 9 bases. The length of the CDR3 is 16 residues. The junction had 5 bases not matched to a gene; V was cut back by 2 bases and J by 1 base. Germline V gene lookup returns CDR1 SGHNT and CDR2 YENEEA.

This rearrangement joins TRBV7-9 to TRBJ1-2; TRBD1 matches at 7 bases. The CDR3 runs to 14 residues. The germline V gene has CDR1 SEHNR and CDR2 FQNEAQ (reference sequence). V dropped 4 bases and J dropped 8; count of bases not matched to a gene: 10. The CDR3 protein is CASSSERQGRGYTF. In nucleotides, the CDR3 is TGTGCCAGCAGCTCTGAACGACAGGGTCGCGGCTACACCTTC.

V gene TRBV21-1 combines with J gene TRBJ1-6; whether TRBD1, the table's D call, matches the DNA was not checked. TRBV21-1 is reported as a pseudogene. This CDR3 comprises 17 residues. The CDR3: CASRSPRRGRWASPLHF. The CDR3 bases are TGTGCCAGCAGATCCCCCAGGAGGGGGCGATGGGCTTCACCCCTCCACTTT.

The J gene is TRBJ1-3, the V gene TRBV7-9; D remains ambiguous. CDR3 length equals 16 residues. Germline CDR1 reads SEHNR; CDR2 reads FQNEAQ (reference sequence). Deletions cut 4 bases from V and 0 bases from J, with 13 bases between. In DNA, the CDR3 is TGTGCCAGCAGCTGGCCGAAGAACATCTCTGGAAACACCATATATTTT. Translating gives CASSWPKNISGNTIYF. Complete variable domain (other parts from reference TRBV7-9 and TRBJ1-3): DTGVSQNPRHKITKRGQNVTFRCDPISEHNRLYWYRQTLGQGPEFLTYFQNEAQLEKSRLLSDRFSAERPKGSFSTLEIQRTEQGDSAMYLCASSWPKNISGNTIYFGEGSWLTVV.

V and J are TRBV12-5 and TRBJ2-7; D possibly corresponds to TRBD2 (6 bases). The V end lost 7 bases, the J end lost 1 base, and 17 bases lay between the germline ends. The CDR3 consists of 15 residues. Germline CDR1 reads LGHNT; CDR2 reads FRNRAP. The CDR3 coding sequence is TGTGCTAGTGCCCCCAGTGGAGGAGGGTCCTACGAGCAGTACTTC. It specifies CASAPSGGGSYEQYF.

DNA of the CDR3: TGTGCCAGCAGCCCCGTTGGCGGGAGGGCCGGTGAGACCCAGTACTTC. This encodes CASSPVGGRAGETQYF. The rearrangement joins TRBV3-1 (or the pseudogene TRBV3-2) to TRBJ2-5, with 9 bases aligning to TRBD2. The germline V gene encodes CDR1 LGHDT and CDR2 YNNKEL (reference sequence). The CDR3 is 16 amino acids. The V and J ends lost 4 bases and 5 bases, in that order; junction bases with no gene match: 11.

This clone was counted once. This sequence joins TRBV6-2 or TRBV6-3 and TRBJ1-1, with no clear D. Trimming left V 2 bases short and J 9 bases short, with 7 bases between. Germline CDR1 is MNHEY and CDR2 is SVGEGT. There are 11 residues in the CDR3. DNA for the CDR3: TGTGCCAGCAGTTACGGGCTCCAAGCTTTCTTT. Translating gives CASSYGLQAFF.

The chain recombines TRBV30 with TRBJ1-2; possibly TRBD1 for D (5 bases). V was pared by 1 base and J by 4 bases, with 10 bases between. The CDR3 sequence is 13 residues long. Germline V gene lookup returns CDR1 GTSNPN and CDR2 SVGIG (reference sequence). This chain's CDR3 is CAWSEGHTYGYTF. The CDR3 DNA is TGTGCCTGGAGTGAGGGGCATACCTATGGCTACACCTTC.

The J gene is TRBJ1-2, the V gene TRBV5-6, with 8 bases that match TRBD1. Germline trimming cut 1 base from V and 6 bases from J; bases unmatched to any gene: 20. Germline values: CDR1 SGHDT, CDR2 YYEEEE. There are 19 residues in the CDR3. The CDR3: CASSLPLRDRLKYPNGYTF. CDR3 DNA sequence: TGTGCCAGCAGCTTGCCCCTACGGGACAGGTTAAAGTATCCTAATGGCTACACCTTC.

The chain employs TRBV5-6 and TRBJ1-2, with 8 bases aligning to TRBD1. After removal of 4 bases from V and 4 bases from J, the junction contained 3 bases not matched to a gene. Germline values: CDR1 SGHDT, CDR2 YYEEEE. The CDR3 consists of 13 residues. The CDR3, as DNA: TGTGCCAGCAGCCCGGACAGGGTCTATGGCTACACCTTC. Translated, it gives CASSPDRVYGYTF.

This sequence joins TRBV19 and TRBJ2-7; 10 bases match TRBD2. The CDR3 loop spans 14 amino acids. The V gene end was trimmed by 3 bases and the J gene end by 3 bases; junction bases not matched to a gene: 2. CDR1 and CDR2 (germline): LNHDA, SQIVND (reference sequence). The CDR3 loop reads CASSIRTSGYEQYF. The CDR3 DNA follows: TGTGCCAGTAGTATTCGGACTAGCGGCTACGAGCAGTACTTC.

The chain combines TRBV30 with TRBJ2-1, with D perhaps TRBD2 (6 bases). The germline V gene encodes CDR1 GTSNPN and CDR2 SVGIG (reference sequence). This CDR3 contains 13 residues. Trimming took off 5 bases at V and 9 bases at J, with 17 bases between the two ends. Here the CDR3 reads CAWGTLRDGEQFF. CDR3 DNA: TGTGCCTGGGGGACTTTGAGGGATGGTGAGCAGTTCTTC.